This T cell receptor (beta chain) comes out of a study of T cell clonotyping in hematopoietic cell transplantation. From germline, CDR1 is MNHEY and CDR2 SVGAGI. CDR3 length: 14 amino acids. Trimming removed 0 bases from V and 4 bases from J, with 6 bases in between. Study-wide results and limits: At the given depth, recipient repertoires were over 97% de novo clonotypes. After transplant, recipient diversity fell while pathologically expanded clonotypes grew through day 180. Broader posttransplant TCR repertoire diversity was predicted by graft donor and pretransplant recipient Inverse Simpson Index values. Without cell sorting, CD4 versus CD8 contributions remain unresolved.

Data came from immunoSEQ multiplex PCR; TCRdb stores just in-frame clones and leaves some out. Of 55,000 to 70,000 clones detected, approximately 94% appear once; the ten largest clones hold 1.6%. For this clone: The antigen is not known.

This TCR was recovered from a man aged 45-65 years in good health. Some clones in this sample may be carry-over from other donors' samples. V usage is TRBV6-5 and J usage is TRBJ2-2; D is undetermined. The sample consisted of peripheral blood mononuclear cells. CDR3 in amino acids: CASSYSSGTGELFF. The CDR3, as DNA: TGTGCCAGCAGTTACTCTTCAGGCACCGGGGAGCTGTTTTTT.